The T cell receptor beta chain described here comes from a study of cytomegalovirus exposure and HLA in healthy donors. Study as a whole: HLA-typed donors were the source of about 85 million unique TCRs, which an early data release held.

Germline loops: CDR1 MRHNA, CDR2 SNTAGT. The CDR3 is 13 residues long. V lost 4 bases and J lost 7, with 10 bases in between. PCR used 60 Vbeta primers and 13 Jbeta primers. The method was immunoSEQ multiplex PCR; TCRdb's version includes in-frame clones alone and lacks a portion of them. The repertoire holds about 170,000 clones, with 80% to 85% as singletons. The clonotype originates from a girl aged 2-10 years in good health and CMV-seropositive. The rearrangement uses TRBV6-4 and TRBJ2-2; unclear D gene. Sequenced material: PBMCs. The CDR3 DNA reads TGTGCCAGCAGTGTGAGTAGCAGCGGGGAGCTGTTTTTT. Translated, it gives CASSVSSSGELFF.